Listed here are 22 T cell receptor beta chains from one sample, sequenced in a study of blood T cell repertoires in COVID-19. Clones were sequenced by immunoSEQ multiplex PCR, and TCRdb holds only the in-frame ones, with some missing. This repertoire shows about 92,000 clones, about 70% found once; its top ten account for about 26%. The sample comprised peripheral blood. All receptors derive from a woman between 55 and 75 years old in a cohort sampled during active or convalescent COVID-19.

The chain links TRBV5-1 to TRBJ2-3; 7 nucleotides align to TRBD2. This CDR3 spans 13 amino acids. The germline V gene has CDR1 SGHRS and CDR2 YFSETQ. Germline trimming cut 2 bases from V and 10 bases from J; bases unmatched to any gene: 7. In DNA form, the CDR3 reads TGCGCCAGCAGCTTAACGCCGGGAGGAGCGCAGTATTTT. Encoded protein: CASSLTPGGAQYF.

The chain is built from TRBV27 and TRBJ1-1, with D uncertain. With 3 bases removed from V and 13 bases from J, the gap between germline ends came to 18 bases. The CDR3 is 13 amino acids. Germline V lookup: CDR1 MNHEY, CDR2 SMNVEV (reference sequence). The CDR3 loop is CASSLLGSQVGFF. The CDR3 DNA reads as TGTGCCAGCAGTTTGTTGGGGAGCCAGGTGGGTTTCTTT.

The gene calls are TRBV19 and TRBJ1-3; 9 nucleotides align to TRBD1. The V segment lost 5 bases and the J segment 0 bases; nucleotides outside the gene matches: 5. This CDR3 is 16 amino acids long. CDR1 and CDR2 (germline): LNHDA, SQIVND (reference sequence). The CDR3 region has the DNA TGTGCCAGTAGTCCTTGGACAGGGGTCTCTGGAAACACCATATATTTT. Its protein product is CASSPWTGVSGNTIYF. The variable domain in full, with the rest retrieved from reference TRBV19 and TRBJ1-3, is DGGITQSPKYLFRKEGQNVTLSCEQNLNHDAMYWYRQDPGQGLRLIYYSQIVNDFQKGDIAEGYSVSREKKESFPLTVTSAQKNPTAFYLCASSPWTGVSGNTIYFGEGSWLTVV.

The gene calls are TRBV6-5 and TRBJ2-7, with TRBD1 matching over 8 bases. Per the germline V gene, CDR1 is MNHEY and CDR2 is SVGAGI. V gave up 6 bases and J gave up 2 bases; unmatched junction bases: 6. This CDR3 has 14 residues. In DNA, the CDR3 is TGTGCCAGCAGCCGGACAGGGCAGGCCTACGAGCAGTACTTC. It codes for CASSRTGQAYEQYF.

With respect to this clone: At the DNA level, this CDR3 is encoded by other sequences in the same sample as well. The chain recombines TRBV6-5 with TRBJ2-5; D unresolved. Trimming took off 5 bases at V and 4 bases at J, with 5 bases between the two ends. Germline CDR1 and CDR2: MNHEY and SVGAGI. There are 11 residues in the CDR3. The CDR3 DNA is TGTGCCAGCAGTCCCCGAGAGACCCAGTACTTC. Amino acids: CASSPRETQYF.

V is TRBV7-6 and J is TRBJ2-3; TRBD2 agrees at 14 bases. The V gene's germline CDR1 is SGHVS and CDR2 FNYEAQ. The CDR3 runs 16 residues. J gave up 1 base and V 4 bases, and 1 base lay outside the gene matches. The CDR3 reads CASSWGLAGGTDTQYF. CDR3 coding DNA: TGTGCCAGCAGCTGGGGACTAGCGGGGGGCACAGATACGCAGTATTTT.

The J gene is TRBJ2-3, the V gene TRBV7-3; D is perhaps TRBD2 (6 bases). V was clipped by 5 bases and J by 4 bases, with 22 bases between them. The CDR3 contains 17 residues. CDR1 and CDR2 (germline): SGHTA, FQGTGA. The CDR3 DNA is TGTGCCAGCAGCGATTCCTGGCGGGGCGTGGCCCCAGATACGCAGTATTTT. This translates into CASSDSWRGVAPDTQYF.

The chain recombines TRBV7-3 with TRBJ2-7; a weak D match, TRBD2 (5 bases). Per germline, CDR1 SGHTA and CDR2 FQGTGA. The CDR3 consists of 14 residues. Trimming stripped 5 bases from V and 0 bases from J, with 11 bases between. In nucleotides, the CDR3 is TGTGCCAGCAGCCCGGCGGGTTACTCCTACGAGCAGTACTTC. It encodes CASSPAGYSYEQYF.

This clone was picked up a small number of times. This chain uses TRBV3-1 (or the pseudogene TRBV3-2) with TRBJ2-6; a possible D gene is TRBD2 (7 bases). CDR3 length: 17 amino acids. Trimming left V 5 bases short and J 3 bases short, with 17 bases between. Germline V gene lookup returns CDR1 LGHDT and CDR2 YNNKEL (reference sequence). CDR3 sequence reads: CASSSRGAGVGANVLTF. The CDR3 coding sequence is TGTGCCAGCAGCTCCCGGGGGGCAGGAGTTGGGGCCAACGTCCTGACTTTC.

The chain has TRBV7-9 and TRBJ1-1, with D maybe TRBD1 (5 bases). The V end lost 1 base, the J end lost 4 bases, and 13 bases lay between the germline ends. The germline V gene has CDR1 SEHNR and CDR2 FQNEAQ (reference sequence). CDR3 length: 15 residues. CDR3 region: CASSLEGAPGTEAFF. The CDR3 coding sequence is TGTGCCAGCAGCTTAGAAGGGGCGCCCGGCACTGAAGCTTTCTTT.

In DNA form, the CDR3 reads TGTGCCAGCAGTTATAAATGGACAGTGTACCAAGAGACCCAGTACTTC. Translation gives CASSYKWTVYQETQYF. This chain connects TRBV6-2 or TRBV6-3 to TRBJ2-5; TRBD1 might be the D (6 bases). The CDR3 loop spans 16 amino acids. Trimming removed 3 bases at V and 0 bases at J, with 14 bases between. The germline V gene has CDR1 MNHEY and CDR2 SVGEGT.

The genes are TRBV5-1 and TRBJ1-1; a weak D match, TRBD1 (5 bases). V dropped 4 bases and J dropped 5 bases, with 18 bases sitting between them. CDR3 length: 15 amino acids. From germline, CDR1 is SGHRS and CDR2 YFSETQ. The CDR3 nucleotides are TGCGCCAGCAGCCCAGGACACGGAGTACGAACTGAAGCTTTCTTT. Its translation: CASSPGHGVRTEAFF.

This chain joins TRBV27 and TRBJ2-5; tentatively, D is TRBD2 (7 bases). Germline V gene data show CDR1 as MNHEY and CDR2 as SMNVEV (reference sequence). V was pared by 0 bases and J by 6 bases, with 17 bases between. There are 16 residues in the CDR3. The CDR3 DNA reads TGTGCCAGCAGTTTATCGTGGGGGGGGCTTGGAAAGACCCAGTACTTC. Translating it yields CASSLSWGGLGKTQYF.

In its sample, this clone was seen a few times. This sequence joins TRBV7-9 and TRBJ1-2, with a possible D match to TRBD1 (5 bases). The length of the CDR3 is 17 residues. Trimming removed 0 bases from V and 6 bases from J, with 20 bases in between. Germline V gives CDR1 SEHNR, CDR2 FQNEAQ (reference sequence). The CDR3 coding sequence is TGTGCCAGCAGCTTAGCGAAAATCGGGCAGGGAATCGATGGCTACACCTTC. This translates into CASSLAKIGQGIDGYTF.

The rearrangement links TRBV2 to TRBJ1-6; D gene unclear. Germline lookup yields CDR1 SNHLY and CDR2 FYNNEI. V lost 4 bases and J lost 7, with 14 bases in between. The CDR3 loop spans 15 amino acids. The CDR3 DNA sequence: TGTGCCAGCAGTGCCGAGGGTATCGGAAATTCACCCCTCCACTTT. Its protein product is CASSAEGIGNSPLHF.

The chain uses TRBV4-2 and TRBJ1-3; D ambiguous. Germline V lookup: CDR1 LGHNA, CDR2 YNFKEQ. Trimming shortened V by 1 base and J by 0 bases, and 10 bases separated the two germline ends. CDR3 length: 16 residues. The CDR3 region is CASSQAPGDSGNTIYF. DNA for the CDR3: TGTGCCAGCAGCCAAGCCCCGGGTGACTCTGGAAACACCATATATTTT.

The chain has TRBV5-5 and TRBJ1-6; D remains ambiguous. Trimming cost V 0 bases and J 2 bases, with 6 bases left between them. Germline CDR1 SGHKS, CDR2 YYEKEE (reference sequence). This CDR3 contains 15 residues. The CDR3, as DNA: TGTGCCAGCAGCTTGGTGCAGGCCTATAATTCACCCCTCCACTTT. Protein: CASSLVQAYNSPLHF.

By share, this clone ranks as large. This chain links TRBV9 with TRBJ2-2; D possibly corresponds to TRBD2 (5 bases). CDR3 size: 15 residues. Trimming pared 1 base from V and 2 bases from J, leaving 9 bases between. In germline, CDR1 is SGDLS, CDR2 YYNGEE. This chain's CDR3 is CASSVSGFNTGELFF. In nucleotides, the CDR3 is TGTGCCAGCAGCGTATCGGGGTTCAACACCGGGGAGCTGTTTTTT.

The chain employs TRBV18 and TRBJ1-5; 9 nucleotides line up with TRBD1. CDR3 length: 13 amino acids. Germline values: CDR1 KGHSH, CDR2 LQKENI. V was clipped by 4 bases and J by 7 bases; unmatched bases: 2. The CDR3 here is CASSRDRDQPQHF. CDR3 in DNA: TGTGCCAGCTCACGGGACAGGGACCAGCCCCAGCATTTT.

This CDR3 is CASSPPGHRPYNEQFF. The CDR3 DNA sequence: TGTGCCAGCAGCCCACCGGGACACAGGCCCTACAATGAGCAGTTCTTC. V and J are TRBV6-2 or TRBV6-3 and TRBJ2-1; tentative D call: TRBD1 (6 bases). V lost 6 bases and J 2 bases, leaving 17 bases between the germline ends. CDR3 length: 16 residues. Germline CDR1 reads MNHEY; CDR2 reads SVGEGT.

This clone has a handful of counts. The V call is TRBV2, the J call TRBJ1-5; maybe TRBD1 (5 bases). Germline values: CDR1 SNHLY, CDR2 FYNNEI. The CDR3 loop spans 15 amino acids. V gave up 5 bases and J gave up 2 bases, with 13 bases separating them. In DNA form, the CDR3 reads TGTGCCAGCAGTCCCGCGGGGGTTCGCAATCAGCCCCAGCATTTT. The encoded protein is CASSPAGVRNQPQHF. Full variable domain (outside the CDR3, taken from reference TRBV2 and TRBJ1-5): EPEVTQTPSHQVTQMGQEVILRCVPISNHLYFYWYRQILGQKVEFLVSFYNNEISEKSEIFDDQFSVERPDGSNFTLKIRSTKLEDSAMYFCASSPAGVRNQPQHFGDGTRLSIL.

This clone was observed a few times. The rearrangement joins TRBV5-6 to TRBJ1-6; D unresolved. The ends were cut back, 4 bases at V and 0 bases at J, with 5 bases in the middle. The CDR3 is made up of 14 amino acids. Per the germline V gene, CDR1 is SGHDT and CDR2 is YYEEEE. The CDR3 coding sequence is TGTGCCAGCAGCCCCTCCTCCTATAATTCACCCCTCCACTTT. Protein: CASSPSSYNSPLHF.